These 5 T cell receptor beta chains were all obtained from the same sample, sequenced in a study of blood T cells in healthy people across ages (dated by TCRdb to the mid-2010s). Libraries were built with 5' RACE. Sequencing relied on an Illumina HiSeq 2500. A second PCR of roughly 6 to 11 cycles was run with a J-beta primer mix and a sample-barcoded 5' primer. TCRdb took the public reads, trimmed them with fastp at Q25, ran MiXCR for clone calling and kept in-frame beta chains. Each entry merges the rows of one CDR3 protein and shows their most common DNA and genes. The table for this sample lists hundreds of thousands of distinct CDR3 sequences; around 50% of them were counted only once. Roughly 24% of the sample goes to the ten largest clones. Sequenced: blood. The receptors originated from a man aged 35-49 years in good health.

CDR3 protein: CASRSDRGPTYEQYF. DNA for the CDR3: TGTGCCAGCAGAAGTGACAGGGGGCCCACCTACGAGCAGTACTTC. The gene calls are TRBV7-8 and TRBJ2-5; 10 bases align to TRBD1. The J call may be faulty, since TRBJ2-7 better matches the DNA end. Germline loops: CDR1 SGHVS, CDR2 FQNEAQ. This CDR3 contains 15 residues.

The J gene is TRBJ2-2, the V gene TRBV29-1; 9 bases are a match to TRBD1. CDR3 length: 15 residues. With 3 bases clipped from V and 6 bases from J, the junction kept 8 bases outside the gene matches. Germline V lookup: CDR1 SQVTM, CDR2 ANQGSEA. The CDR3 DNA follows: TGCAGCGTTGAGGCAACAGGGGGCAAGGCCGGGGAGCTGTTTTTT. It encodes CSVEATGGKAGELFF.

The chain uses TRBV20-1 and TRBJ1-4; TRBD1 matches 9 bases. Trimming at V came to 4 bases and at J to 8 bases, leaving 5 bases not matched to a gene. The CDR3 runs 13 residues. Germline-derived CDR1 and CDR2 are DFQATT and SNEGSKA (reference sequence). Here the CDR3 DNA reads TGCAGTGCTAATGGACAGGGGAGGGAAAAACTGTTTTTT. It encodes CSANGQGREKLFF.

The chain uses TRBV4-1 and TRBJ2-2, with D possibly TRBD2 on 5 matching bases. CDR3 length: 15 amino acids. Trimming took 1 base from V and 6 from J, leaving 12 bases between them. Germline loops: CDR1 MGHRA, CDR2 YSYEKL. The CDR3 is CASSQVSSYSGELFF. The CDR3 DNA is TGCGCCAGCAGCCAAGTCTCTAGCTATTCCGGGGAGCTGTTTTTT.

The V call is TRBV25-1, the J call TRBJ1-2, with D unclear. V was cut by 0 bases and J by 2 bases, with 16 bases left in between. This CDR3 has 17 residues. CDR1 and CDR2 (germline): MGHDK, SYGVNS. CDR3 in amino acids: CASSEYLSSTPNYGYTF. The CDR3 region has the DNA TGTGCCAGCAGTGAATATTTATCCTCCACACCAAACTATGGCTACACCTTC.